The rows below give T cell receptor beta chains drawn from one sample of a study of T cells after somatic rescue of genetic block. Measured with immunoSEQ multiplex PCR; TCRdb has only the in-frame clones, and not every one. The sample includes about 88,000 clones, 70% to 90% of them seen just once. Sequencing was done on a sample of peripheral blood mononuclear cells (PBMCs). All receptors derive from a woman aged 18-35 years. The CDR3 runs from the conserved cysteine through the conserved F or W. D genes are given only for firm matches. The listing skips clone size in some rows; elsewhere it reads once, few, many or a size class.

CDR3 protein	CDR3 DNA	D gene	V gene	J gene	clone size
CASSAYGQRQPQHF	TGTGCCAGCAGCGCATATGGTCAGAGACAGCCCCAGCATTTT	.	TRBV6-5	TRBJ1-5	.
CASSPDREGYGYTF	TGTGCCAGTAGTCCCGACAGGGAGGGCTATGGCTACACCTTC	TRBD1	TRBV19	TRBJ1-2	.
CASSPTSGRTGELFF	TGCGCCAGCAGCCCGACTAGCGGGAGAACCGGGGAGCTGTTTTTT	TRBD2	TRBV5-1	TRBJ2-2	once
CASSSTTRTVNQPQHF	TGTGCCAGTAGTTCGACGACACGGACGGTCAATCAGCCCCAGCATTTT	.	TRBV19	TRBJ1-5	.
CASSLGPPGPYEQYF	TGTGCCAGCAGCCTGGGGCCCCCGGGCCCCTACGAGCAGTACTTC	.	TRBV7-9	TRBJ2-7	.
CASTYNSPLHF	TGTGCCAGCACATATAATTCACCCCTCCACTTT	.	TRBV6-6	TRBJ1-6	.
CAIKSGRSYNEQFF	TGTGCCATCAAGAGCGGGAGGTCCTACAATGAGCAGTTCTTC	TRBD2	TRBV10-3	TRBJ2-1	.
CASSLEWGRGGPGGYEQYF	TGTGCCAGCAGCTTAGAGTGGGGCAGGGGAGGACCCGGGGGCTACGAGCAGTACTTC	.	TRBV7-9	TRBJ2-7	once
CASRWGGAKDQYF	TGTGCCAGCCGCTGGGGGGGAGCGAAGGATCAGTACTTC	TRBD2	TRBV11-2	TRBJ2-4	.
CASTPRGTRRGGYEQYF	TGTGCCAGTACTCCCCGCGGGACCCGGAGGGGCGGCTACGAGCAGTACTTC	.	TRBV19	TRBJ2-7	.
CASSSYRDRGTTGELFF	TGTGCCAGTAGTTCTTACCGGGACAGGGGAACCACCGGGGAGCTGTTTTTT	TRBD1	TRBV19	TRBJ2-2	.